This entry concerns a single T cell receptor beta chain. Participants comprised healthy donors of bone marrow. The entry originates in a study of cytomegalovirus exposure and HLA in healthy donors. At the level of the study: Genotyping of roughly 400 donors showed that roughly 83% belonged to the Caucasian-associated ancestry cluster.

In the PCR, 60 Vbeta and 13 Jbeta primers were used. Sequencing was performed with immunoSEQ multiplex PCR; in TCRdb, only in-frame clones are kept and a portion is missing. The sample consists of 200,000 or so clones, 70% to 85% of them appearing once. The CDR3 has 15 residues. After removal of 6 bases from V and 3 bases from J, the junction contained 5 bases not matched to a gene. Per germline, CDR1 KGHSH and CDR2 LQKENI. Sequencing was performed on PBMCs. This TCR was sampled from a boy between 2 and 10 years old in good health and CMV-seronegative. This chain connects TRBV18 to TRBJ2-3; 11 bases match TRBD2. CDR3 amino acids: CASSLRLAGTDTQYF. As DNA, the CDR3 is TGTGCCAGCTCCCTACGACTAGCGGGGACAGATACGCAGTATTTT.